This T cell receptor (beta chain) is drawn from a study of T cell clones after liver transplantation (dated by TCRdb to the late 2010s). About the investigation overall: The samples were obtained from ITN030ST, a randomized trial that attempted immunosuppression withdrawal within 2 years after liver transplantation. Donor-reactive T cell clones were identified by TCRbeta sequencing following a pre-transplant mixed lymphocyte reaction and were subsequently tracked in post-transplant blood. As an antigen-independent comparator for donor-reactive sequences, third party-reactive TCRbeta sequences were also identified from pre-transplant MLRs. Three of the eight recipients were HCV-positive; the others were transplanted for non-autoimmune, non-viral indications. Until randomization at 12-24 months post-transplant, subjects were given standard immunosuppression, with no induction therapy. Tolerance meant complete immunosuppression withdrawal for at least one year without liver enzymes rising beyond twice the upper limit of normal. Blood samples were collected pre-transplant, pre-randomization before withdrawal, and post-randomization after either complete withdrawal or failed withdrawal. A cohort of 8 liver transplant recipients was studied, of whom 3 were classified as tolerant and 5 as non-tolerant.

Comment on this clone: Its antigen remains undetermined. No base-level quality is on record; no much larger clone is a single base apart.

Unstimulated PBMCs, after thawing, were stained for CD3, CD4 and CD8 and then FACS-sorted into CD3+CD4+ and CD3+CD8+ populations. All 8 studied subjects were randomized to immunosuppression withdrawal. The Qiagen DNeasy Blood and Tissue Kit was used to isolate genomic DNA. Frozen genomic DNA underwent high-throughput TCRbeta CDR3 sequencing by immunoSEQ, including PCR amplification, mapping, bias correction and internal controls. The source study handled its data this way. Productive rearrangements were kept, and unique TCRbeta sequences were defined by CDR3 nucleotide sequence plus V and J gene. Donor-reactive sequences required at least 5-fold expansion in CFSE-low cells versus unstimulated pre-transplant cells and at least 0.01% frequency. To ensure at least 90% detection power, minimum frequency thresholds were set for each subject based on that subject's lowest-template unstimulated sample. Jensen-Shannon divergence between the top 1000 TCRbeta sequences after and before transplant was used to measure repertoire turnover. Two-sided Fisher's exact tests were used to test for changes in the detection of donor-reactive sequences. What TCRdb holds here is the immuneACCESS table cut down to in-frame rearrangements. Part of the clones is not present; checked against another copy, under half of the missing clones reflect an unresolved V gene, and the others are unexplained. Clonal size and the V and J genes are those of that table, whereas D and trimming came from the DNA. The sample table holds some 59,000 clones, of which roughly three quarters were seen once. The ten largest account for about a tenth of the sample.

Study-level results and caveats: Since no allograft tissue specimens were available, donor-reactive T cells may have migrated into the graft instead of being deleted. After accounting for repertoire turnover, donor-reactive detection was significantly reduced in 7 of 8 subjects for CD4 and 8 of 8 for CD8. In most of the 8 subjects, regardless of tolerance or HCV status, circulating donor-reactive CD4 TCRbeta sequences dropped significantly post-transplant. Low numbers of available donor cells limited the measurable donor-reactive repertoire in a couple of subjects. Donor-reactive sequences declined more than third party-reactive ones, suggesting partial antigen-specific deletion unrelated to withdrawal success. The conclusions were preliminary, being limited by small, heterogeneous patient numbers and by non-standardized post-transplant time points.

The receptor comes from a human patient who received a liver transplant. Some T cells may originate with the graft donor following a transplant. The sequencing used CD4+ T cells from blood, collected at the 22-month timepoint.

The DNA sequence is TGTGCCAGCAGCGTCAGACTAGCGGGGGGGAAATACAATGAGCAGTTCTTC. Its translation is CASSVRLAGGKYNEQFF. The chain uses TRBV5-8 and TRBJ2-1, and 14 bases in between align with TRBD2. The CDR3 holds 17 amino acids from the cysteine to the phenylalanine. Of the read, only the CDR3 DNA is kept; its 51 bases are in frame from base 1. From a lookup of the germline V gene, CDR1 and CDR2 are SGHTS and YDEGEE. The junction shows trimming of 4 bases on V and 4 bases on J, and the gene matches do not reach 7 bases of it.